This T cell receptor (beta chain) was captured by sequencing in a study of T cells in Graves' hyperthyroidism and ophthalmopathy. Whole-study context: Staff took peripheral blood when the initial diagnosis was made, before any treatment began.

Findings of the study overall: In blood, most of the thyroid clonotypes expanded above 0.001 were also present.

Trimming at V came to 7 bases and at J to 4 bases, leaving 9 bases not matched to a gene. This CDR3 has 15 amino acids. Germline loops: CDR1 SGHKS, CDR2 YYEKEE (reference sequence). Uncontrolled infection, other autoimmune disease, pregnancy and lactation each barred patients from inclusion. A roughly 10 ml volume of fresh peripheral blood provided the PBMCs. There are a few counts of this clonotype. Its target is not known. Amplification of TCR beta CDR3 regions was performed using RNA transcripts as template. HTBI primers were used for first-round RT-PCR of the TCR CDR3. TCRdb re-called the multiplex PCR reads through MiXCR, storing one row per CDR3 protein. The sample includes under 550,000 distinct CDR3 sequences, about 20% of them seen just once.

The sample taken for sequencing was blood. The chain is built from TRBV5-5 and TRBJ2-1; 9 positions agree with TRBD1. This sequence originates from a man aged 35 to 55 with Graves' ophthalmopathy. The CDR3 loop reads CASGRTGDFYNEQFF. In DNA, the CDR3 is TGTGCCAGCGGCCGGACAGGGGATTTTTACAATGAGCAGTTCTTC.